Shown below are 28 T cell receptor beta chains from a single sample sequenced in a study of T cells in Graves' hyperthyroidism and ophthalmopathy. What was amplified from RNA transcripts were TCR beta CDR3 regions. HTBI primers were employed in a first-round RT-PCR of the TCR CDR3. TCRdb used MiXCR to reprocess the multiplex PCR reads, holding one entry per CDR3 protein. The table has 300,000 to 450,000 distinct CDR3 sequences, approximately 15% seen once; the top ten hold roughly 9.6%. The sample consisted of blood. These receptors originate from a woman in her fifties or sixties with Graves' hyperthyroidism.

This clonotype was recorded many times. The rearrangement links TRBV6-5 to TRBJ1-2, with no clear D. Trimming removed 2 bases from V and 7 bases from J, with 20 bases in between. The CDR3 runs 16 residues. Germline V CDR1 and CDR2: MNHEY, SVGAGI. The CDR3, as DNA: TGTGCCAGCAGTTACGGTTTCGGGCTGGCCCGGGTTGGCTACACCTTC. The encoded protein is CASSYGFGLARVGYTF.

The V and J genes are TRBV5-4 and TRBJ2-5, with 11 bases aligning to TRBD2. The V segment lost 4 bases and the J segment 5 bases; nucleotides outside the gene matches: 7. In germline, CDR1 is SGHNT, CDR2 YYREEE (reference sequence). The CDR3 loop spans 15 amino acids. Here the CDR3 reads CASSQETSGSETQYF. The CDR3 nucleotides are TGTGCCAGCAGCCAGGAAACTAGCGGGAGTGAGACCCAGTACTTC.

This clonotype was picked up many times. The chain joins TRBV5-1 to TRBJ2-1; possibly TRBD1 for D (6 bases). Trimming cost V 5 bases and J 6 bases, with 12 bases left between them. CDR1 and CDR2 from the germline V gene are SGHRS and YFSETQ. This CDR3 contains 13 residues. DNA for the CDR3: TGCGCCAGCAGTAGGGGGAGACCCAATGAGCAGTTCTTC. Encoded protein: CASSRGRPNEQFF.

This clonotype came up many times. The chain employs TRBV20-1 and TRBJ1-1, with D unresolved. The CDR3 is 14 amino acids. Trimming shortened V by 4 bases and J by 1 base, and 13 bases separated the two germline ends. CDR1 is DFQATT and CDR2 is SNEGSKA in the germline V gene (reference sequence). DNA for the CDR3: TGCAGTGCTATAGATCCAGGAGGGAACACTGAAGCTTTCTTT. Protein: CSAIDPGGNTEAFF.

As for this clonotype: A much larger clone lies a single base off, so this may be a read error. The rearrangement joins TRBV9 to TRBJ2-1, with 14 nucleotides matching TRBD2. After removal of 1 base from V and 6 bases from J, the junction contained 6 bases not matched to a gene. The CDR3 runs to 17 residues. The germline V gene encodes CDR1 SGDLS and CDR2 YYNGEE. The CDR3 loop reads CASSVSTGTSGGNEQFF. CDR3 coding DNA: TGTGCCAGCAGCGTATCCACCGGGACTAGCGGGGGCAATGAGCAGTTCTTC. The full variable domain, rest sourced from reference TRBV9 and TRBJ2-1, is DSGVTQTPKHLITATGQRVTLRCSPRSGDLSVYWYQQSLDQGLQFLIQYYNGEERAKGNILERFSAQQFPDLHSELNLSSLELGDSALYFCASSVSTGTSGGNEQFFGPGTRLTVL.

The sample holds many counts of this clonotype. The chain carries TRBV6-1 and TRBJ1-1, with TRBD1 matching 9 bases. Germline CDR1 reads MNHNS; CDR2 reads SASEGT. CDR3 length: 13 residues. J was trimmed by 5 bases and V by 10 bases; bases with no gene match: 8. The CDR3 is CAIVQGAGTEAFF. CDR3 in DNA: TGTGCCATAGTACAGGGGGCAGGTACTGAAGCTTTCTTT.

This clonotype has more than one count but fewer than ten. A much larger clone sits a single nucleotide away, making a read error possible. V and J are TRBV11-2 and TRBJ2-7; maybe TRBD1 (6 bases). Per the germline V gene, CDR1 is SGHAT and CDR2 is FQNNGV. Deletions cut 3 bases from V and 3 bases from J, with 30 bases between. The CDR3 has 20 amino acids. CDR3 nucleotides: TGTGCCAGCAGCTTGACGACGGCACCGTCTCCGGCAGGGGAGAGCTACGAGCAGTACTTC. Translating gives CASSLTTAPSPAGESYEQYF.

This clonotype was observed at least ten times. The chain has TRBV6-1 and TRBJ2-3; D uncertain. CDR3 length: 14 amino acids. With 7 bases removed from V and 4 bases from J, the gap between germline ends came to 15 bases. In germline, CDR1 is MNHNS, CDR2 SASEGT. CDR3: CASTFESVADTQYF. The CDR3 DNA sequence: TGTGCCAGCACGTTTGAAAGCGTGGCAGATACGCAGTATTTT.

A few counts support this clonotype. The chain carries TRBV19 and TRBJ1-1; tentative D call: TRBD1 (6 bases). Per germline, CDR1 LNHDA and CDR2 SQIVND (reference sequence). The length of the CDR3 is 15 residues. With 7 bases removed from V and 1 base from J, the gap between germline ends came to 16 bases. CDR3 residues: CASMFGRGGNTEAFF. The CDR3 bases are TGTGCCAGTATGTTTGGCAGGGGAGGGAACACTGAAGCTTTCTTT.

The CDR3 DNA reads as TGTGCCAGCAGCTTAGTTGGCCCATTTACGAATTCACCCCTCCACTTT. Its protein is CASSLVGPFTNSPLHF. The chain carries TRBV11-3 and TRBJ1-6, with D hard to call. CDR1 and CDR2 from the germline V gene are SGHNT and YENEEA. The CDR3 has 16 amino acids. The V and J ends lost 1 base and 7 bases respectively, with 14 bases between them.

This clonotype was counted many times. The V gene is TRBV7-3, the J gene TRBJ2-6; D is uncertain. CDR1 is SGHTA, CDR2 FQGTGA, per germline. Between the trimmed V and J ends, which lost 5 bases and 1 base, there was a span of 12 bases. The CDR3 totals 16 residues. CDR3 sequence (DNA): TGTGCCAGCAGCGCGCTTGCCTTATCTGGGGCCAACGTCCTGACTTTC. Protein: CASSALALSGANVLTF. Variable domain in full (rest from reference TRBV7-3 and TRBJ2-6): GAGVSQTPSNKVTEKGKYVELRCDPISGHTALYWYRQSLGQGPEFLIYFQGTGAADDSGLPNDRFFAVRPEGSVSTLKIQRTERGDSAVYLCASSALALSGANVLTFGAGSRLTVL.

In its sample, this clonotype was seen many times. This chain connects TRBV6-1 to TRBJ2-7, with 7 bases lining up with TRBD2. This CDR3 has 15 residues. V shed 8 bases, J shed 3 bases, and the junction held 13 bases outside the gene matches. Germline V gives CDR1 MNHNS, CDR2 SASEGT. The CDR3 spells CASRPPASGIYEQYF. CDR3 nucleotides: TGTGCCAGCCGGCCCCCCGCCAGCGGGATCTACGAGCAGTACTTC.

This clonotype has a count of ten or more. V usage is TRBV11-2 and J usage is TRBJ2-1, with 10 bases matching TRBD1. V gave up 4 bases and J gave up 3 bases; unmatched junction bases: 3. The CDR3 extends over 15 amino acids. Germline CDR1 is SGHAT and CDR2 is FQNNGV. The DNA of the CDR3 is TGTGCCAGCAGCTCGGGACAGGGGAGCTACAATGAGCAGTTCTTC. This translates into CASSSGQGSYNEQFF.

This clonotype was counted ten times or more. The rearrangement links TRBV5-1 to TRBJ2-3, with D possibly being TRBD2 (5 bases). CDR1 and CDR2 from the germline V gene are SGHRS and YFSETQ. The CDR3 extends over 15 amino acids. Trimming shortened V by 4 bases and J by 4 bases, and 16 bases separated the two germline ends. Here the CDR3 DNA reads TGCGCCAGCAGCAGCGGACGCCGGGTCGCAGATACGCAGTATTTT. Translation: CASSSGRRVADTQYF.

Many counts were recorded for this clonotype. The V gene is TRBV30, the J gene TRBJ1-2, with D possibly TRBD1 on 5 matching bases. V gave up 4 bases and J gave up 3 bases, with 18 bases separating them. The CDR3 contains 15 residues. Germline V lookup: CDR1 GTSNPN, CDR2 SVGIG (reference sequence). This chain's CDR3 is CAWKRPGGNDYGYTF. The CDR3 DNA reads TGTGCCTGGAAACGCCCGGGGGGTAATGACTATGGCTACACCTTC.

This clonotype was counted ten times or more. The J gene is TRBJ2-4, the V gene TRBV5-1; 10 positions agree with TRBD1. Germline values: CDR1 SGHRS, CDR2 YFSETQ. V lost 4 bases and J lost 0; bases outside the gene matches: 10. The CDR3 contains 18 residues. The CDR3 protein is CASSLDRGTPIAKNIQYF. In DNA, the CDR3 is TGCGCCAGCAGCCTGGACAGGGGGACTCCCATAGCCAAAAACATTCAGTACTTC.

The rearrangement uses TRBV11-2 and TRBJ2-1, with a weak D call TRBD1 (6 bases). The CDR3 is 13 amino acids. Between the trimmed V and J ends, which lost 5 bases and 9 bases, there was a span of 14 bases. Germline values: CDR1 SGHAT, CDR2 FQNNGV. The CDR3 region is CASSPQGGPEQFF. CDR3 bases: TGTGCCAGCAGCCCACAGGGCGGGCCTGAGCAGTTCTTC.

The chain recombines TRBV6-2 or TRBV6-3 with TRBJ2-3; 7 bases align to TRBD1. Germline loops: CDR1 MNHEY, CDR2 SVGEGT. With 5 bases clipped from V and 4 bases from J, the junction kept 6 bases outside the gene matches. This CDR3 spans 14 amino acids. The CDR3 DNA sequence: TGTGCCAGCAGTGCTCAACAGGGGCCAGATACGCAGTATTTT. Its protein product is CASSAQQGPDTQYF.

This clonotype was detected only a few times. This clone may be a read error of a much larger clone one base away. The chain employs TRBV27 and TRBJ1-1; a possible D gene is TRBD1 (5 bases). Germline-derived CDR1 and CDR2 are MNHEY and SMNVEV (reference sequence). The CDR3 contains 14 residues. In DNA form, the CDR3 reads TGTGCCAACAGTTCCGGGCGGGGCTCCACTGAAGCTTTCTTT. Its protein is CANSSGRGSTEAFF.

This clonotype occurred many times. The rearrangement links TRBV11-2 to TRBJ1-2; TRBD1 matches at 8 bases. CDR3 length: 13 amino acids. Germline values: CDR1 SGHAT, CDR2 FQNNGV. Trimming at V came to 3 bases and at J to 6 bases, leaving 3 bases not matched to a gene. As DNA, the CDR3 is TGTGCCAGCAGCTTTGCAGGGGGCAATGGCTACACCTTC. Protein: CASSFAGGNGYTF. Full variable domain (remainder filled in from reference TRBV11-2 and TRBJ1-2): EAGVAQSPRYKIIEKRQSVAFWCNPISGHATLYWYQQILGQGPKLLIQFQNNGVVDDSQLPKDRFSAERLKGVDSTLKIQPAKLEDSAVYLCASSFAGGNGYTFGSGTRLTVV.

This clonotype was detected ten times or more. The rearrangement joins TRBV7-3 to TRBJ2-3; D unresolved. With 1 base removed from V and 0 bases from J, the gap between germline ends came to 5 bases. The CDR3 runs 14 residues. CDR1 and CDR2 from the germline V gene are SGHTA and FQGTGA. The CDR3 sequence is CASSLMTSTDTQYF. The CDR3 DNA follows: TGTGCCAGCAGCTTAATGACGAGCACAGATACGCAGTATTTT.

This clonotype was picked up many times. The gene calls are TRBV12-3 or TRBV12-4 and TRBJ2-1; TRBD2 might be the D (5 bases). The CDR3 length is 11 residues. V was clipped by 4 bases and J by 9 bases, with 7 bases between them. CDR3 residues: CASSSRGEQFF. Written as DNA, the CDR3 is TGTGCCAGCAGTTCACGGGGTGAGCAGTTCTTC.

The sample holds many counts of this clonotype. The V call is TRBV24-1, the J call TRBJ2-5, with D possibly being TRBD2 (6 bases). Germline V gene sequence: CDR1 KGHDR, CDR2 SFDVKD. V was pared by 2 bases and J by 2 bases, with 11 bases between. The CDR3 extends over 15 amino acids. CDR3 coding DNA: TGTGCCACCAGTGATTCCCCGGGGGTTCAAGAGACCCAGTACTTC. It codes for CATSDSPGVQETQYF.

The rearrangement links TRBV5-5 to TRBJ1-2; D is undetermined. This CDR3 is built from 16 residues. Germline assignment: CDR1 SGHKS and CDR2 YYEKEE (reference sequence). V was trimmed by 4 bases and J by 4 bases, leaving 20 bases between them. The CDR3 DNA follows: TGTGCCAGCAGCCTTGAAGCAGGCCTCGACCTCTATGGCTACACCTTC. Protein sequence: CASSLEAGLDLYGYTF.

The chain's CDR3 is CASSVRDRVNTEAFF. The CDR3 region has the DNA TGTGCCAGCAGCGTCCGGGACAGGGTTAACACTGAAGCTTTCTTT. The chain employs TRBV5-8 and TRBJ1-1; 9 positions agree with TRBD1. Per the germline V gene, CDR1 is SGHTS and CDR2 is YDEGEE. CDR3 size: 15 residues. V gave up 4 bases and J gave up 2 bases; unmatched junction bases: 6.

This clonotype was picked up many times. J is TRBJ2-1 and V is TRBV7-2; 14 bases are shared with TRBD2. Germline V gene sequence: CDR1 SGHTA, CDR2 FQGNSA. The CDR3 is made up of 18 amino acids. V shed 4 bases, J shed 4 bases, and the junction held 9 bases outside the gene matches. The CDR3, as DNA: TGTGCCAGCAGCTCCGGAGGGACTAGCGGGAGTTCGTACAATGAGCAGTTCTTC. As protein: CASSSGGTSGSSYNEQFF.

This clonotype was seen repeatedly, ten times or more. The chain is built from TRBV7-9 and TRBJ2-7; perhaps D is TRBD1 or TRBD2 (5 bases each). Germline CDR1 is SEHNR and CDR2 is FQNEAQ (reference sequence). The CDR3 is made up of 12 amino acids. V lost 3 bases to trimming and J lost 6 bases, with 9 bases between them. DNA of the CDR3: TGTGCCAGCAGCTTGGCAGGGACCGAGCAGTACTTC. This translates into CASSLAGTEQYF.

This clonotype showed up many times. This chain joins TRBV13 and TRBJ2-1; D possibly corresponds to TRBD2 (6 bases). The CDR3 extends over 15 amino acids. Trimming removed 0 bases at V and 3 bases at J, with 9 bases between. The germline V gene encodes CDR1 PRHDT and CDR2 FYEKMQ (reference sequence). CDR3: CASSLGGGDYNEQFF. CDR3 bases: TGTGCCAGCAGCTTAGGGGGAGGCGACTACAATGAGCAGTTCTTC.